This TCR beta chain stems from a study of T cell repertoires in cytomegalovirus infection. TCRdb processed the reads anew with MiXCR; each CDR3 protein has one entry. Of about 310,000 distinct CDR3 sequences listed, roughly a sixth are singletons. The CDR3 consists of 13 residues. Germline V gives CDR1 DFQATT, CDR2 SNEGSKA (reference sequence). V was trimmed by 8 bases and J by 2 bases, leaving 16 bases between them. Specimen: PBMCs. This receptor was taken from a human donor in good health (CMV status not recorded). Some clones in this sample may be carry-over from other donors' samples. V gene TRBV20-1 combines with J gene TRBJ2-7; possibly TRBD2 for D (6 bases). This CDR3 reads CSPTEGAPYEQYF. The DNA of the CDR3 is TGCAGTCCCACGGAGGGTGCCCCCTACGAGCAGTACTTC.